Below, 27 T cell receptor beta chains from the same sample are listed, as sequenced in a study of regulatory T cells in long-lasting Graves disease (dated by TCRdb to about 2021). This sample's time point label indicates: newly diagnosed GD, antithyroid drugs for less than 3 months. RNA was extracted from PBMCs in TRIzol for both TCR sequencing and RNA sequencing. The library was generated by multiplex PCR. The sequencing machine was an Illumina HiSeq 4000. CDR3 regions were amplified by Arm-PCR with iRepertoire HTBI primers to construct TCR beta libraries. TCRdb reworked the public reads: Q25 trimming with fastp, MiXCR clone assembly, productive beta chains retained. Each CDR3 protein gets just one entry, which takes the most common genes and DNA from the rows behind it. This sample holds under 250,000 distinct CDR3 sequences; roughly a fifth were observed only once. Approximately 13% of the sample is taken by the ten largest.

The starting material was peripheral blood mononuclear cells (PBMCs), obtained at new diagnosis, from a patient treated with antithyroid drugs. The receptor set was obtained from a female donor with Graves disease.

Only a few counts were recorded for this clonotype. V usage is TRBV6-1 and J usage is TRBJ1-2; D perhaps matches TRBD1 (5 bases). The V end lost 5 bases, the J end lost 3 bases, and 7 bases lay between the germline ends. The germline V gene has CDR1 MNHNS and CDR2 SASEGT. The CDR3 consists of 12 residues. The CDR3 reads CASSQTDYGYTF. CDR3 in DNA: TGTGCCAGCAGTCAGACAGACTATGGCTACACCTTC.

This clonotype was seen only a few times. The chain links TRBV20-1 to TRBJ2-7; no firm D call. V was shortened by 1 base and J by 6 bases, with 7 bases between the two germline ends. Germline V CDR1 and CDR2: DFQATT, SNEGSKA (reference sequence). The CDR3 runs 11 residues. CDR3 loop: CSARAGPEQYF. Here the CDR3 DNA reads TGCAGTGCTAGAGCAGGTCCCGAGCAGTACTTC.

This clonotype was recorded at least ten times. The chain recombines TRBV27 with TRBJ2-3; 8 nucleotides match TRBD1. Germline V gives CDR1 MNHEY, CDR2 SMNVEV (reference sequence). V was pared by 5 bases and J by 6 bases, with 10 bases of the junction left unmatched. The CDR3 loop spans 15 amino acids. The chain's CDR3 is CASSPGQGLSDTQYF. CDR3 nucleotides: TGTGCCAGCAGTCCCGGACAGGGACTGTCGGATACGCAGTATTTT.

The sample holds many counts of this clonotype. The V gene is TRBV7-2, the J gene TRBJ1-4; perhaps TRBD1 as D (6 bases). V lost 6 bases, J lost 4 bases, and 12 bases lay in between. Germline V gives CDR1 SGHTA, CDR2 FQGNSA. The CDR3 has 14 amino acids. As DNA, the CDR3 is TGTGCCAGCAGTACCAGGGGAAGTAATGAAAAACTGTTTTTT. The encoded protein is CASSTRGSNEKLFF.

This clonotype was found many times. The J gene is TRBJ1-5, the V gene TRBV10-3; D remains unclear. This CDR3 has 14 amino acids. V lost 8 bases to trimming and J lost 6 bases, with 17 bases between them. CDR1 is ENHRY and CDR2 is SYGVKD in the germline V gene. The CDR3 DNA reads TGTGCCATCGGGTTGGCCGGGAAGGGTCAGCCCCAGCATTTT. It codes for CAIGLAGKGQPQHF.

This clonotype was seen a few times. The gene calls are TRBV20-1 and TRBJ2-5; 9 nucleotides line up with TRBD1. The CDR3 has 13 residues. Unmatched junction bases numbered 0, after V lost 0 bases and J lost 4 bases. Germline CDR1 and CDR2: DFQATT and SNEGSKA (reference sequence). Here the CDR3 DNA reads TGCAGTGCTAGAGAACAGGGGGCAGAGACCCAGTACTTC. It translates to CSAREQGAETQYF.

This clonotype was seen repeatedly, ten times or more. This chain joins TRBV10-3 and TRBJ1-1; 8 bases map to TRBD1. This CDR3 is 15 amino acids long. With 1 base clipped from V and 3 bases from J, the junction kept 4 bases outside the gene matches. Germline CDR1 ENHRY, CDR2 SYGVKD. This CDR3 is CAISEWDRKDTEAFF. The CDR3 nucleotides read TGTGCCATCAGTGAGTGGGACAGGAAGGACACTGAAGCTTTCTTT.

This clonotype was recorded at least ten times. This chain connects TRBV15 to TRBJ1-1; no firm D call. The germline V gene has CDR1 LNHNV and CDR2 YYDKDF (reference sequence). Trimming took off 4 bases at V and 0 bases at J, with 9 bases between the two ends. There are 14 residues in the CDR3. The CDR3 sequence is CATSIRHLNTEAFF. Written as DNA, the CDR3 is TGTGCCACCAGCATAAGACACTTGAACACTGAAGCTTTCTTT.

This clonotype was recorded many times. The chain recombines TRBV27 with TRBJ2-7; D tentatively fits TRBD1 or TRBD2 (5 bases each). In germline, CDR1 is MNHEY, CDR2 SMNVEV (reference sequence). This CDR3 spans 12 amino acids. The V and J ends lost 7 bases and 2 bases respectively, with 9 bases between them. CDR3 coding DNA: TGTGCCAGCAAGAGGGGCACCTACGAGCAGTACTTC. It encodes CASKRGTYEQYF.

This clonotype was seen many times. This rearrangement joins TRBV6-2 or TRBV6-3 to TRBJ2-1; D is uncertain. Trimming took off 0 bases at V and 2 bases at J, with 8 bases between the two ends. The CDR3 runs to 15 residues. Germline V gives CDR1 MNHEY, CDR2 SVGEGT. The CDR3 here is CASSYSSQAYNEQFF. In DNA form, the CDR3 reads TGTGCCAGCAGTTACTCCTCCCAGGCCTACAATGAGCAGTTCTTC.

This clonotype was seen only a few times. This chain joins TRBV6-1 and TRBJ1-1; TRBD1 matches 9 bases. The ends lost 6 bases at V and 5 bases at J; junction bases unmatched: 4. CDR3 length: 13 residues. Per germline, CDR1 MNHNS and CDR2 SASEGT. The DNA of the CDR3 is TGTGCCAGCAGAGGGACAGGGAAAACTGAAGCTTTCTTT. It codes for CASRGTGKTEAFF.

CDR3 protein: CASSSDWSGANVLTF. The CDR3 DNA reads TGTGCCAGCAGTTCAGACTGGTCTGGGGCCAACGTCCTGACTTTC. The chain recombines TRBV6-9 with TRBJ2-6; no definite D call. The CDR3 sequence is 15 residues long. Germline-derived CDR1 and CDR2 are MNHGY and SVAAGI. V was trimmed by 4 bases and J by 1 base, leaving 8 bases between them.

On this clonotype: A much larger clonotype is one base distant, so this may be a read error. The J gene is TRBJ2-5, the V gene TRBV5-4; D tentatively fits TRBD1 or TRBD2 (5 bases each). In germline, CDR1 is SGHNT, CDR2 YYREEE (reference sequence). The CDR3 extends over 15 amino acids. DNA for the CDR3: TGTGTCAGCAGTCCATCGAGGGCAGGGCAAGAGACCCAGTACTTC. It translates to CVSSPSRAGQETQYF.

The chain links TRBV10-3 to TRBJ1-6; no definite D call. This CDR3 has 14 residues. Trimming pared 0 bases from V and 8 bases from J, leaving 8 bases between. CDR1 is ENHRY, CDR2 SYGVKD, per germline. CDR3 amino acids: CAISESWKDSPLHF. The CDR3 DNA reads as TGTGCCATCAGTGAGTCTTGGAAGGATTCACCCCTCCACTTT.

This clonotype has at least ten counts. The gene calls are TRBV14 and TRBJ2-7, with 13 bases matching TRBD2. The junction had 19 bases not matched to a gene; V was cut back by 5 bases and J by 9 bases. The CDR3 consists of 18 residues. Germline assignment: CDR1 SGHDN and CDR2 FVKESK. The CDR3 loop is CASSSHLRTSGSSGGQYF. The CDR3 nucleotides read TGTGCCAGCAGCTCCCACTTGAGGACTAGCGGGAGTAGCGGGGGGCAGTACTTC. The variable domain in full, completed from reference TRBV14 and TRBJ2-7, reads EAGVTQFPSHSVIEKGQTVTLRCDPISGHDNLYWYRRVMGKEIKFLLHFVKESKQDESGMPNNRFLAERTGGTYSTLKVQPAELEDSGVYFCASSSHLRTSGSSGGQYFGPGTRLTVT.

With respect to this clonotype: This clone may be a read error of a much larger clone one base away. This chain's CDR3 is CARSKTGAIGYTF. In DNA form, the CDR3 reads TGTGCCAGAAGTAAGACAGGGGCGATTGGCTACACCTTC. The chain links TRBV2 to TRBJ1-2; TRBD1 aligns across 8 bases. V was clipped by 9 bases and J by 7 bases; unmatched bases: 10. The CDR3 has 13 amino acids. Germline V gives CDR1 SNHLY, CDR2 FYNNEI.

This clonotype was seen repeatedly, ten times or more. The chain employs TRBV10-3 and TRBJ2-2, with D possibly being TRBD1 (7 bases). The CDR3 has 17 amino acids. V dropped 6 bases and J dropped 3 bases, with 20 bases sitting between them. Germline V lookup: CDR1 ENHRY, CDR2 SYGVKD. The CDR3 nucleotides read TGTGCCATCAGGGCGTCACAGGGGTCGGGGGACACCGGGGAGCTGTTTTTT. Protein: CAIRASQGSGDTGELFF.

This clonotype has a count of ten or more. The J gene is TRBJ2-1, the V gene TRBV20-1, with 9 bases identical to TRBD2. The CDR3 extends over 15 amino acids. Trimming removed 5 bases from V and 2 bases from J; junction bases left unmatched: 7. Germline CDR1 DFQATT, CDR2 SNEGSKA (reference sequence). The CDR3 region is CSAPPGGGAYNEQFF. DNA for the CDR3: TGCAGTGCTCCCCCTGGCGGGGGGGCCTACAATGAGCAGTTCTTC.

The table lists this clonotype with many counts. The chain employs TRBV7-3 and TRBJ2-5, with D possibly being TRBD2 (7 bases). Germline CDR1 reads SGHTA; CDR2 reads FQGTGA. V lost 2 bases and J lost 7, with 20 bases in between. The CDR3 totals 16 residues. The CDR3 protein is CASSLEGGNTPGTQYF. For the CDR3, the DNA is TGTGCCAGCAGCTTAGAGGGGGGGAACACTCCTGGGACCCAGTACTTC.

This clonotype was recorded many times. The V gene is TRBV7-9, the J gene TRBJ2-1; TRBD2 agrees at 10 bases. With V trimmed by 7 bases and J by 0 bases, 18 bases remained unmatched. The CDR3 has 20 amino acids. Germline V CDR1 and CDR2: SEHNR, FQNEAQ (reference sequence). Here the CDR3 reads CASNAWNGLAGDSSYNEQFF. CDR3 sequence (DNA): TGTGCCAGCAACGCCTGGAATGGGCTAGCGGGGGATAGCTCCTACAATGAGCAGTTCTTC.

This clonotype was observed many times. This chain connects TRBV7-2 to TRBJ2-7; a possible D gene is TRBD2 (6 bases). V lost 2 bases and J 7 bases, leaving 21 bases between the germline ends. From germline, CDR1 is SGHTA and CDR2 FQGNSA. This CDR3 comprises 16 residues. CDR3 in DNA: TGTGCCAGCAGCTTATGGGCACTTGGAGGAGGGGAAGAGCAGTACTTC. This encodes CASSLWALGGGEEQYF.

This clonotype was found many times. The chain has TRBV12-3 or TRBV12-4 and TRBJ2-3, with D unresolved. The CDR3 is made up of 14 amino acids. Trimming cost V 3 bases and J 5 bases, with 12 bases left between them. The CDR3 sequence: CASSFGSSGDTQYF. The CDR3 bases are TGTGCCAGCAGTTTTGGCAGTTCTGGAGATACGCAGTATTTT.

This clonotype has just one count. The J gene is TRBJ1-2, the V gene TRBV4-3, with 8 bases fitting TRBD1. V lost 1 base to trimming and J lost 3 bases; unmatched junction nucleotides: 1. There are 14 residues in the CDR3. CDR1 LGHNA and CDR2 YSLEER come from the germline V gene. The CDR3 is CASSQGTGYYGYTF. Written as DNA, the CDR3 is TGCGCCAGCAGCCAAGGGACAGGGTACTATGGCTACACCTTC.

Written as DNA, the CDR3 is TGTGCCAGCAGCCAAGATAGGGTCGGGGAGCTGTTTTTT. Translation: CASSQDRVGELFF. The chain uses TRBV3-1 and TRBJ2-2; D is uncertain. The germline V gene encodes CDR1 LGHDT and CDR2 YNNKEL (reference sequence). This CDR3 comprises 13 residues. V gave up 0 bases and J gave up 7 bases, with 6 bases separating them.

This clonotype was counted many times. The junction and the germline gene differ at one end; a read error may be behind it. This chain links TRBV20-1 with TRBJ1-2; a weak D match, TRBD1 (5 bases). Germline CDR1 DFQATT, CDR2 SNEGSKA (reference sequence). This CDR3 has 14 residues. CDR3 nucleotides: TGCAGAGCTAGAGGAGGAGGGGTCGGGCAGGGCTACACCTTC. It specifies CRARGGGVGQGYTF.

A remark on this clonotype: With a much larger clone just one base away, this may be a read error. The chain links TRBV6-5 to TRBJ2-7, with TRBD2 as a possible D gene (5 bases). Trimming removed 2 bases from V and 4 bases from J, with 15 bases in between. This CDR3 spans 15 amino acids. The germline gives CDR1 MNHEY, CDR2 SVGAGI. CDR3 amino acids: CASSYVGGLEYEQYF. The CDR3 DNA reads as TGTGCCAGCAGTTACGTAGGCGGGCTGGAGTACGAGCAGTACTTC.

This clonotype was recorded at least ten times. The CDR3 loop is CASSIKQGTYEQYF. The CDR3 region has the DNA TGTGCCAGCAGTATAAAACAGGGAACCTACGAGCAGTACTTC. The V and J genes are TRBV28 and TRBJ2-7; possibly TRBD1 for D (6 bases). V dropped 5 bases and J dropped 2 bases, with 13 bases sitting between them. The V gene's germline CDR1 is MDHEN and CDR2 SYDVKM. The CDR3 loop spans 14 amino acids.